The 29 T cell receptor beta chains in this list originate from one sample, sequenced in a study of early stage breast cancer tumors. Only in-frame clones appear in the TCRdb table, and some are missing; sequencing was by immunoSEQ multiplex PCR. The data contain roughly 57,000 clones, 80% to 95% of them singletons. The material sequenced was blood. Source of these receptors: a person aged 70 to 85 with breast cancer.

The rearrangement uses TRBV2 and TRBJ2-7, with D maybe TRBD2 (5 bases). Looked up from germline, CDR1 is SNHLY and CDR2 is FYNNEI. Trimming took off 6 bases at V and 2 bases at J, with 20 bases between the two ends. The CDR3 has 16 amino acids. CDR3 DNA sequence: TGTGCCAGCAGACGGTCCTCCGTGGGAGTCCCCTACGAGCAGTACTTC. Translation gives CASRRSSVGVPYEQYF.

The rearrangement joins TRBV5-1 to TRBJ1-6, with TRBD1 as a possible D gene (5 bases). Trimming took 4 bases from V and 7 from J, leaving 9 bases between them. CDR3 length: 13 amino acids. Germline CDR1 SGHRS, CDR2 YFSETQ. The CDR3 reads CASSTGPNSPLHF. CDR3 coding DNA: TGCGCCAGCAGCACAGGACCCAATTCACCCCTCCACTTT. The full variable domain, completed using reference TRBV5-1 and TRBJ1-6, is KAGVTQTPRYLIKTRGQQVTLSCSPISGHRSVSWYQQTPGQGLQFLFEYFSETQRNKGNFPGRFSGRQFSNSRSEMNVSTLELGDSALYLCASSTGPNSPLHFGNGTRLTVT.

Only one count was recorded for this clone. The chain joins TRBV5-4 to TRBJ2-7; 7 bases are shared with TRBD2. There are 13 residues in the CDR3. Trimming removed 0 bases from V and 6 bases from J; junction bases left unmatched: 3. Germline CDR1 and CDR2: SGHNT and YYREEE (reference sequence). The CDR3 sequence is CASSLVREGEQYF. The DNA for the CDR3 is TGTGCCAGCAGCTTGGTCAGGGAGGGCGAGCAGTACTTC. The full variable domain, rest sourced from reference TRBV5-4 and TRBJ2-7, is ETGVTQSPTHLIKTRGQQVTLRCSSQSGHNTVSWYQQALGQGPQFIFQYYREEENGRGNFPPRFSGLQFPNYSSELNVNALELDDSALYLCASSLVREGEQYFGPGTRLTVT.

This clone was counted once. The chain is built from TRBV5-1 and TRBJ1-1; no definite D call. The CDR3 totals 13 residues. Germline V lookup: CDR1 SGHRS, CDR2 YFSETQ. The V and J ends lost 3 bases and 2 bases respectively, with 8 bases between them. CDR3 region: CASSSMANTEAFF. The DNA for the CDR3 is TGCGCCAGCAGCTCAATGGCTAACACTGAAGCTTTCTTT.

The chain is built from TRBV2 and TRBJ1-2; weak D call: TRBD1 (6 bases). Trimming cost V 3 bases and J 8 bases, with 13 bases left between them. Germline V CDR1 and CDR2: SNHLY, FYNNEI. The CDR3 sequence is 13 residues long. This CDR3 is CASSEQLQGGYTF. The CDR3 DNA reads TGTGCCAGCAGTGAGCAGCTTCAGGGGGGCTACACCTTC.

V usage is TRBV28 and J usage is TRBJ1-6; 10 bases map to TRBD1. Germline V gene data show CDR1 as MDHEN and CDR2 as SYDVKM. V lost 4 bases, J lost 12 bases, and 9 bases stayed unmatched. CDR3 size: 15 residues. CDR3 DNA: TGTGCCAGCAGTTCCCCCGGGACAGGGGACCGACCCCTCCACTTT. Protein product: CASSSPGTGDRPLHF.

This chain uses TRBV6-6 with TRBJ1-1; D may be TRBD1 (6 bases). Trimming removed 7 bases from V and 1 base from J, with 10 bases in between. The germline V gene encodes CDR1 MNHNY and CDR2 SVGAGI (reference sequence). CDR3 length: 13 residues. In nucleotides, the CDR3 is TGTGCCAGCATCGAGACAGGGAACACTGAAGCTTTCTTT. It is translated as CASIETGNTEAFF.

The genes are TRBV5-1 and TRBJ1-6; D is possibly TRBD1 (5 bases). V gave up 6 bases and J gave up 7 bases, with 17 bases separating them. CDR1 is SGHRS and CDR2 is YFSETQ in the germline V gene. This CDR3 is 15 amino acids long. The CDR3 reads CASNLRGIGNSPLHF. CDR3 nucleotide sequence: TGCGCCAGCAATTTGCGGGGGATTGGAAATTCACCCCTCCACTTT. The full variable domain, its missing parts supplied by reference TRBV5-1 and TRBJ1-6, is KAGVTQTPRYLIKTRGQQVTLSCSPISGHRSVSWYQQTPGQGLQFLFEYFSETQRNKGNFPGRFSGRQFSNSRSEMNVSTLELGDSALYLCASNLRGIGNSPLHFGNGTRLTVT.

On this clone: One junction end does not reproduce the germline sequence, and a read error may be involved. This sequence joins TRBV7-7 and TRBJ2-2; D is uncertain. The V gene's germline CDR1 is SSHAT and CDR2 FNYEAQ (reference sequence). This CDR3 region has 16 residues. The CDR3 sequence is CASSLTVSRNTGELFF. In DNA form, the CDR3 reads TGTGCTAGCAGCTTAACGGTGTCAAGGAACACCGGGGAGCTGTTTTTT.

This clone has just a few counts. V and J are TRBV9 and TRBJ1-2; possibly TRBD1 for D (6 bases). The CDR3 covers 13 residues. Germline CDR1 is SGDLS and CDR2 is YYNGEE. V lost 2 bases and J 8 bases, leaving 13 bases between the germline ends. CDR3 in amino acids: CASSVIRGGGYTF. Written as DNA, the CDR3 is TGTGCCAGCAGCGTTATCAGGGGAGGGGGCTACACCTTC.

This clone appeared a single time. The V gene is TRBV2, the J gene TRBJ1-1, with 7 bases matching TRBD1. The ends lost 5 bases at V and 8 bases at J; junction bases unmatched: 8. The germline V gene encodes CDR1 SNHLY and CDR2 FYNNEI. CDR3 length equals 13 residues. The DNA for the CDR3 is TGTGCCAGCAGTACTAACAGGGGCGGGGAAGCTTTCTTT. The encoded protein is CASSTNRGGEAFF.

The chain couples TRBV13 to TRBJ2-7, with 9 nucleotides matching TRBD2. V shed 4 bases and J 7 bases; nucleotides not matched to a gene: 8. The length of the CDR3 is 14 residues. Looked up from germline, CDR1 is PRHDT and CDR2 is FYEKMQ (reference sequence). The CDR3 region is CASSSGLALGEQYF. The CDR3, as DNA: TGTGCCAGCAGCTCGGGACTAGCCTTAGGAGAGCAGTACTTC. Complete variable domain (other parts from reference TRBV13 and TRBJ2-7): AAGVIQSPRHLIKEKRETATLKCYPIPRHDTVYWYQQGPGQDPQFLISFYEKMQSDKGSIPDRFSAQQFSDYHSELNMSSLELGDSALYFCASSSGLALGEQYFGPGTRLTVT.

The V gene is TRBV6-5, the J gene TRBJ1-2, with 7 bases matching TRBD1. CDR1 and CDR2 (germline): MNHEY, SVGAGI. The CDR3 length is 13 residues. The V gene end was trimmed by 2 bases and the J gene end by 4 bases; junction bases not matched to a gene: 1. CDR3 in DNA: TGTGCCAGCAGTTACCCAGGGGGCTATGGCTACACCTTC. This gives the protein CASSYPGGYGYTF.

The J gene is TRBJ1-1, the V gene TRBV11-3; 10 nucleotides line up with TRBD1. J gave up 10 bases and V 5 bases, and 4 bases lay outside the gene matches. The CDR3 contains 12 residues. Per the germline V gene, CDR1 is SGHNT and CDR2 is YENEEA. The CDR3 loop is CASSPTGGRAFF. The CDR3 nucleotides are TGTGCCAGCAGCCCGACAGGGGGCAGAGCTTTCTTT. The variable domain in full, completed from reference TRBV11-3 and TRBJ1-1, reads EAGVVQSPRYKIIEKKQPVAFWCNPISGHNTLYWYLQNLGQGPELLIRYENEEAVDDSQLPKDRFSAERLKGVDSTLKIQPAELGDSAVYLCASSPTGGRAFFGQGTRLTVV.

In its sample, this clone was seen once. The chain employs TRBV9 and TRBJ1-1; the match to TRBD1 covers 11 bases. In germline, CDR1 is SGDLS, CDR2 YYNGEE. The CDR3 runs 14 residues. V shed 0 bases, J shed 6 bases, and the junction held 1 base outside the gene matches. CDR3 DNA: TGTGCCAGCAGCGTAGTGGGACAGGGGGCTGAAGCTTTCTTT. Residues: CASSVVGQGAEAFF.

This chain links TRBV21-1 with TRBJ2-2; the D call TRBD2 from the table was never checked on the DNA. TRBV21-1 is a pseudogene segment. The CDR3 extends over 15 amino acids. The CDR3 nucleotides are TGTGCCAGCAGCGACCGGGAGGACTACACCGGGGAGCTGTTTTTT. As protein: CASSDREDYTGELFF.

J is TRBJ1-2 and V is TRBV30; D gene uncertain. This CDR3 spans 11 amino acids. Germline-derived CDR1 and CDR2 are GTSNPN and SVGIG (reference sequence). Deletions cut 0 bases from V and 7 bases from J, with 6 bases between. This CDR3 reads CAWSVRGGYTF. In DNA form, the CDR3 reads TGTGCCTGGAGTGTACGGGGTGGCTACACCTTC.

V and J are TRBV21-1 and TRBJ2-2; the D call of TRBD1 is as the table states it, not checked on the DNA. TRBV21-1 is deemed a pseudogene. The CDR3 totals 18 residues. In DNA form, the CDR3 reads TGTGCCAGCAGCAAAGGGAGGCGGGACAGAGCGAACACCGGGGAGCTGTTTTTT. This gives the protein CASSKGRRDRANTGELFF.

The rearrangement uses TRBV7-2 and TRBJ1-3; no clear D gene. Germline V lookup: CDR1 SGHTA, CDR2 FQGNSA. This CDR3 spans 16 amino acids. V was cut by 1 base and J by 4 bases, with 14 bases left in between. CDR3 protein: CASSLVVNSGGNTIYF. The CDR3 DNA sequence: TGTGCCAGCAGCTTAGTTGTCAATTCTGGCGGAAACACCATATATTTT. The full variable domain, rest sourced from reference TRBV7-2 and TRBJ1-3, is GAGVSQSPSNKVTEKGKDVELRCDPISGHTALYWYRQSLGQGLEFLIYFQGNSAPDKSGLPSDRFSAERTGGSVSTLTIQRTQQEDSAVYLCASSLVVNSGGNTIYFGEGSWLTVV.

The chain employs TRBV5-4 and TRBJ2-5; possibly TRBD2 for D (6 bases). V dropped 3 bases and J dropped 3 bases, with 12 bases sitting between them. Germline CDR1 reads SGHNT; CDR2 reads YYREEE (reference sequence). This CDR3 is 14 amino acids long. CDR3 in amino acids: CASSSQRAEETQYF. The CDR3 DNA follows: TGTGCCAGCAGCTCTCAGCGGGCAGAAGAGACCCAGTACTTC.

The rearrangement links TRBV7-8 to TRBJ1-2; a weak D match, TRBD1 (5 bases). V was shortened by 5 bases and J by 4 bases, with 17 bases between the two germline ends. The CDR3 sequence is 15 residues long. Germline assignment: CDR1 SGHVS and CDR2 FQNEAQ. CDR3 sequence: CASSPSGGTIYGYTF. CDR3 DNA sequence: TGTGCCAGCAGCCCGTCGGGGGGAACTATCTATGGCTACACCTTC.

The V and J genes are TRBV28 and TRBJ1-6; weak D call: TRBD1 (5 bases). The V gene's germline CDR1 is MDHEN and CDR2 SYDVKM. The CDR3 covers 14 residues. Trimming left V 5 bases short and J 6 bases short, with 11 bases between. The CDR3 sequence: CASSPGTSNSPLHF. The CDR3 DNA sequence: TGTGCCAGCAGTCCCGGGACTTCTAATTCACCCCTCCACTTT.

The J gene is TRBJ2-5, the V gene TRBV5-1; TRBD2 aligns across 10 bases. Per germline, CDR1 SGHRS and CDR2 YFSETQ. J lost 5 bases, V lost 1 base, and 11 bases had no gene match. This CDR3 has 17 residues. The CDR3 DNA sequence: TGCGCCAGCAGCTTGAAGCGTGAGTCACTAGCGGGGGAGACCCAGTACTTC. It specifies CASSLKRESLAGETQYF.

This chain connects TRBV7-2 to TRBJ2-7; 7 bases match TRBD2. This CDR3 spans 15 amino acids. Germline CDR1 and CDR2: SGHTA and FQGNSA. Trimming removed 3 bases from V and 0 bases from J; junction bases left unmatched: 5. CDR3 sequence: CASSLGGVSSYEQYF. The DNA for the CDR3 is TGTGCCAGCAGCTTGGGAGGGGTTAGCTCCTACGAGCAGTACTTC.

This rearrangement joins TRBV30 to TRBJ2-5; no clear D gene. The CDR3 runs 12 residues. Germline V gene data show CDR1 as GTSNPN and CDR2 as SVGIG (reference sequence). The V end was cut by 2 bases, the J end by 3 bases, with 7 bases between. For the CDR3, the DNA is TGTGCCTGGAGTACATCCAAAGAGACCCAGTACTTC. Its translation: CAWSTSKETQYF.

V and J are TRBV7-9 and TRBJ1-2, with D hard to call. Germline assignment: CDR1 SEHNR and CDR2 FQNEAQ (reference sequence). V was clipped by 2 bases and J by 0 bases, with 4 bases between them. This CDR3 region has 13 residues. CDR3 nucleotide sequence: TGTGCCAGCAGCTTAAGCTCTAACTATGGCTACACCTTC. Encoded protein: CASSLSSNYGYTF.

The V and J genes are TRBV6-4 and TRBJ2-7, with D maybe TRBD1 (6 bases). V was cut by 6 bases and J by 2 bases, with 8 bases left in between. CDR3 length equals 12 residues. Per the germline V gene, CDR1 is MRHNA and CDR2 is SNTAGT. The CDR3 loop reads CASRGTPYEQYF. The DNA of the CDR3 is TGTGCCAGCAGAGGGACACCCTACGAGCAGTACTTC.

V gene TRBV30 combines with J gene TRBJ1-6; 10 bases are a match to TRBD1. V shed 7 bases and J 10 bases; nucleotides not matched to a gene: 10. Germline CDR1 and CDR2: GTSNPN and SVGIG (reference sequence). This CDR3 has 14 residues. The CDR3 reads CAYCRDRGFSPLHF. The CDR3 nucleotides read TGTGCCTACTGCCGGGACAGGGGCTTCTCACCCCTCCACTTT.

V usage is TRBV4-2 and J usage is TRBJ2-7; tentative D call: TRBD1 (6 bases). This CDR3 is 15 amino acids long. The germline V and J ends were trimmed by 1 base and 7 bases, with 17 bases remaining between them. Germline V gene lookup returns CDR1 LGHNA and CDR2 YNFKEQ. The CDR3 is CASSQGLGQSTEQYF. The CDR3 nucleotides are TGTGCCAGCAGCCAAGGGCTCGGACAGAGCACTGAGCAGTACTTC.